The clone carrying this TCR beta chain was counted many times. The antigen remains unidentified. TCRdb analysed the 5' RACE reads with MiXCR anew, one entry per CDR3 protein. The sample holds about 440,000 distinct CDR3 sequences, 15% to 25% seen once. This entry is derived from a study of T-cell memory formation after mild COVID-19. Study-level results: CM and EM subsets held most contracting CD4+ clones; EMRA held CD8+ ones. Some responding clones appeared in pre-infection memory, suggesting cross-reactive memory joined. Later expanders leaned toward CD4+, whereas clones contracting from day 15 to 85 were balanced CD4/CD8.

Germline V gene sequence: CDR1 SGHKS, CDR2 YYEKEE (reference sequence). Trimming took 4 bases from V and 7 from J; bases not matched to a gene: 7. CDR3 length equals 14 residues. The chain uses TRBV5-5 and TRBJ2-1; 8 bases line up with TRBD2. Sequenced input: PBMCs or a T cell subset sorted from them (not recorded which). This TCR was recovered from an adult woman who had mild COVID-19 (a few samples of this study predate the infection). Cell type and time point are not known. CDR3 in amino acids: CASSRSGGINEQFF. The DNA for the CDR3 is TGTGCCAGCAGCAGGAGCGGGGGAATAAATGAGCAGTTCTTC.